The 10 T cell receptor beta chains reported below all come from one sample, sequenced in a study of blood T cell repertoires in COVID-19. Measured with immunoSEQ multiplex PCR; TCRdb has only the in-frame clones, and not every one. The sample includes 67,000 or so clones, roughly 80% seen only once; the top ten take roughly 27%. Sample: peripheral blood. Receptor source: a man aged 65 to 85 with acute or convalescent COVID-19.

The chain combines TRBV7-2 with TRBJ2-5; D not certain. In germline, CDR1 is SGHTA, CDR2 FQGNSA. This CDR3 is built from 16 residues. The V gene lost 5 bases and the J gene lost 0 bases, with 16 bases spanning the gap. The CDR3, as DNA: TGTGCCAGCAGCGGCGACCGGGTGGCGTACCAAGAGACCCAGTACTTC. Translated: CASSGDRVAYQETQYF.

CDR3 nucleotides: TGTGCCTGGAACGGACCGGGGGGGACAAACACTGAAGCTTTCTTT. Translating it yields CAWNGPGGTNTEAFF. The genes are TRBV30 and TRBJ1-1; tentative D call: TRBD1 (6 bases). The germline CDR1 and CDR2 sequences are GTSNPN and SVGIG (reference sequence). This CDR3 has 15 residues. Trimming removed 4 bases at V and 2 bases at J, with 17 bases between.

The chain recombines TRBV28 with TRBJ2-7, with TRBD2 matching over 9 bases. This CDR3 contains 15 residues. CDR1 and CDR2 (germline): MDHEN, SYDVKM. V gave up 8 bases and J gave up 5 bases; unmatched junction bases: 13. The DNA of the CDR3 is TGTGCCAGCGGGGACTTAGCGGGAGAAGTCAACGAGCAGTACTTC. Residues: CASGDLAGEVNEQYF. Complete variable domain (other parts from reference TRBV28 and TRBJ2-7): DVKVTQSSRYLVKRTGEKVFLECVQDMDHENMFWYRQDPGLGLRLIYFSYDVKMKEKGDIPEGYSVSREKKERFSLILESASTNQTSMYLCASGDLAGEVNEQYFGPGTRLTVT.

The rearrangement joins TRBV5-1 to TRBJ2-7; D is possibly TRBD2 (7 bases). The CDR3 has 13 residues. The V end lost 4 bases, the J end lost 6 bases, and 14 bases lay between the germline ends. Germline V CDR1 and CDR2: SGHRS, YFSETQ. The CDR3 region has the DNA TGCGCCAGCAGCAGGGGGAGGGCCTTCGAGCAGTACTTC. Amino acid sequence: CASSRGRAFEQYF.

This clone showed up just a few times. The chain has TRBV9 and TRBJ2-3, with D possibly matching TRBD2 (5 bases). The CDR3 loop spans 13 amino acids. Trimming removed 10 bases at V and 0 bases at J, with 12 bases between. In germline, CDR1 is SGDLS, CDR2 YYNGEE. CDR3 in DNA: TGTGCCGGAAGCCGCGGGAGCACAGATACGCAGTATTTT. Translating gives CAGSRGSTDTQYF.

The chain is built from TRBV5-1 and TRBJ2-3; TRBD1 might be the D (6 bases). CDR3 length equals 17 residues. The ends were cut back, 0 bases at V and 1 base at J, with 15 bases in the middle. Per the germline V gene, CDR1 is SGHRS and CDR2 is YFSETQ. The CDR3 DNA follows: TGCGCCAGCAGCTTGGAAGTAGGGGGTTGGGGCACAGATACGCAGTATTTT. As protein: CASSLEVGGWGTDTQYF.

The chain uses TRBV18 and TRBJ1-1; D remains ambiguous. V lost 6 bases, J lost 2 bases, and 7 bases lay in between. This CDR3 is 12 amino acids long. Germline V gene data show CDR1 as KGHSH and CDR2 as LQKENI. CDR3 loop: CASSGPNTEAFF. In nucleotides, the CDR3 is TGTGCCAGCTCGGGCCCTAACACTGAAGCTTTCTTT.

This rearrangement joins TRBV12-5 to TRBJ2-5; TRBD1 matches 7 bases. Germline CDR1 reads LGHNT; CDR2 reads FRNRAP. V dropped 7 bases and J dropped 2; count of bases not matched to a gene: 10. This CDR3 has 15 residues. The CDR3 DNA is TGTGCTAGTGCCGCTCCGGGACAGCCTCAAGAGACCCAGTACTTC. Translated: CASAAPGQPQETQYF.

This chain uses TRBV7-2 with TRBJ1-3; D uncertain. V was clipped by 7 bases and J by 2 bases, with 6 bases between them. Germline lookup yields CDR1 SGHTA and CDR2 FQGNSA. The CDR3 has 12 residues. The chain's CDR3 is CASTYPGNTIYF. The CDR3 coding sequence is TGTGCCAGCACCTATCCTGGAAACACCATATATTTT.

The gene calls are TRBV11-1 and TRBJ2-7, with D perhaps matching TRBD2 (6 bases). The CDR3 is 15 amino acids. Germline CDR1 reads SGHAT; CDR2 reads FQDESV (reference sequence). The ends were cut back, 1 base at V and 2 bases at J, with 12 bases in the middle. CDR3 in amino acids: CASSLESLAPYEQYF. DNA for the CDR3: TGTGCCAGCAGCTTAGAATCTCTAGCGCCCTACGAGCAGTACTTC.